The entry below gives a single T cell receptor (beta chain) sequence along with its context. Relative to the germline gene, one junction end is altered; a read error may explain this. Germline V CDR1 and CDR2: SEHNR, FQNEAQ (reference sequence). This CDR3 spans 12 amino acids. The sample originates from a study of CD8+CD57+ T cells in acquired aplastic anemia. Individuals selected for sequencing had exhibited CD8+CD57+ cell expansion on flow cytometry. According to the study, genomic DNA was the template for TCR beta VDJ and CDR3 profiling. TCRdb passed the reads through MiXCR, listing each CDR3 protein once. The sample holds about 150,000 distinct CDR3 sequences, 40% to 65% seen once.

Sequencing input: sorted CD4+, CD8+, or CD8+CD57+ T cells (not recorded which) from PBMCs. The source is a human donor with aplastic anemia. The chain links TRBV7-9 to TRBJ2-2; 8 bases fit TRBD1. The CDR3 reads CASSRTTGGLFF. Here the CDR3 DNA reads TGTGCCAGCAGCCGTACCACAGGGGGGCTGTTTTTT. Variable domain in full (rest from reference TRBV7-9 and TRBJ2-2): DTGVSQNPRHKITKRGQNVTFRCDPISEHNRLYWYRQTLGQGPEFLTYFQNEAQLEKSRLLSDRFSAERPKGSFSTLEIQRTEQGDSAMYLCASSRTTGGLFFGEGSRLTVL.